The 25 T cell receptor beta chains below were found in one sample sequenced in a study of shared clonotypes between healthy human individuals. Measured with immunoSEQ multiplex PCR; TCRdb has only the in-frame clones, and not every one. Here the sample spans more than 2 million clones, approximately 96% being singletons. The specimen sequenced was naive CD4+ T cells sorted from blood. As for subset: CD45RA+ positively selected. These TCRs come from a man aged 18 to 29 in good health.

CDR3 loop: CASKRGNTGELFF. In DNA form, the CDR3 reads TGTGCCAGCAAGCGGGGGAACACCGGGGAGCTGTTTTTT. The rearrangement joins TRBV2 to TRBJ2-2; 7 bases align to TRBD2. Trimming cost V 7 bases and J 1 base; bases outside gene matches: 0. The V gene's germline CDR1 is SNHLY and CDR2 FYNNEI. The CDR3 has 13 residues.

The CDR3 nucleotides are TGCAGCGCCCGGGGGGGTAACACTGAAGCTTTCTTT. Protein: CSARGGNTEAFF. The chain has TRBV29-1 and TRBJ1-1, with D perhaps matching TRBD1 (5 bases). The germline CDR1 and CDR2 sequences are SQVTM and ANQGSEA. The CDR3 sequence is 12 residues long. Trimming pared 7 bases from V and 2 bases from J, leaving 11 bases between.

This rearrangement joins TRBV6-1 to TRBJ1-2; 8 bases match TRBD1. The germline V gene has CDR1 MNHNS and CDR2 SASEGT. V was pared by 2 bases and J by 5 bases, with 7 bases of the junction left unmatched. There are 15 residues in the CDR3. The CDR3 DNA is TGTGCCAGCAGTGAACAGACAGGGGCCCCATATGGCTACACCTTC. This sequence encodes CASSEQTGAPYGYTF.

The rearrangement joins TRBV11-2 to TRBJ1-2, with a possible D match to TRBD1 (6 bases). The CDR3 length is 13 residues. The V end lost 5 bases, the J end lost 6 bases, and 13 bases lay between the germline ends. Germline lookup yields CDR1 SGHAT and CDR2 FQNNGV. The CDR3 DNA reads as TGTGCCAGCAGCCGTTCAGGGGAAGATGGCTACACCTTC. Its translation: CASSRSGEDGYTF.

The rearrangement joins TRBV28 to TRBJ1-1; unclear D gene. The CDR3 has 14 residues. V lost 7 bases to trimming and J lost 8 bases, with 20 bases between them. Germline lookup yields CDR1 MDHEN and CDR2 SYDVKM. DNA for the CDR3: TGTGCCAGCATCCCCGGACCCAAAAAAAGGGAAGCTTTCTTT. Protein sequence: CASIPGPKKREAFF.

V usage is TRBV5-4 and J usage is TRBJ2-6; 9 nucleotides agree with TRBD1. V lost 5 bases to trimming and J lost 5 bases; unmatched junction nucleotides: 8. The CDR3 totals 16 residues. Per the germline V gene, CDR1 is SGHNT and CDR2 is YYREEE (reference sequence). CDR3 loop: CASSPGQGGRANVLTF. The CDR3 DNA follows: TGTGCCAGCAGTCCGGGACAGGGAGGGCGGGCCAACGTCCTGACTTTC. The whole variable domain, remainder taken from reference TRBV5-4 and TRBJ2-6, is ETGVTQSPTHLIKTRGQQVTLRCSSQSGHNTVSWYQQALGQGPQFIFQYYREEENGRGNFPPRFSGLQFPNYSSELNVNALELDDSALYLCASSPGQGGRANVLTFGAGSRLTVL.

This chain connects TRBV30 to TRBJ1-2; TRBD1 matches at 7 bases. Germline CDR1 is GTSNPN and CDR2 is SVGIG (reference sequence). V shed 0 bases and J 6 bases; nucleotides not matched to a gene: 13. The CDR3 loop spans 16 amino acids. As DNA, the CDR3 is TGTGCCTGGAGTGTATGGGTAGACAGGGTAACGGATGGCTACACCTTC. Translation: CAWSVWVDRVTDGYTF.

The chain is built from TRBV7-6 and TRBJ1-3, with a tentative D call TRBD1 (5 bases). Germline assignment: CDR1 SGHVS and CDR2 FNYEAQ. The CDR3 is 15 residues long. Trimming removed 5 bases from V and 0 bases from J, with 11 bases in between. CDR3: CASSDGGFSGNTIYF. In DNA, the CDR3 is TGTGCCAGCAGCGACGGGGGATTCTCTGGAAACACCATATATTTT.

This clone was seen only a few times. The chain is built from TRBV6-4 and TRBJ2-7; D ambiguous. Germline values: CDR1 MRHNA, CDR2 SNTAGT. There are 12 residues in the CDR3. V was trimmed by 2 bases and J by 4 bases, leaving 6 bases between them. DNA for the CDR3: TGTGCCAGCAGTGACACTCCATACGAGCAGTACTTC. The encoded protein is CASSDTPYEQYF.

In this sample, this clone turned up once. This chain links TRBV5-1 with TRBJ2-7; D possibly corresponds to TRBD1 (6 bases). This CDR3 region has 15 residues. Per germline, CDR1 SGHRS and CDR2 YFSETQ. The germline V and J ends were trimmed by 1 base and 2 bases, with 13 bases remaining between them. The CDR3 coding sequence is TGCGCCAGCAGCTTGAGGGCAGGGGACCCCTACGAGCAGTACTTC. This codes for CASSLRAGDPYEQYF.

This rearrangement joins TRBV10-3 to TRBJ1-1, with 8 bases fitting TRBD1. The V gene end was trimmed by 10 bases and the J gene end by 5 bases; junction bases not matched to a gene: 6. The CDR3 covers 12 residues. From germline, CDR1 is ENHRY and CDR2 SYGVKD. In DNA form, the CDR3 reads TGTGCCACCGGACAGGGTGGAACTGAAGCTTTCTTT. Residues: CATGQGGTEAFF.

The J gene is TRBJ2-7, the V gene TRBV10-3; perhaps TRBD1 as D (6 bases). The CDR3 totals 13 residues. Germline CDR1 is ENHRY and CDR2 is SYGVKD. V lost 2 bases, J lost 2 bases, and 7 bases lay in between. The CDR3 loop is CAISERQAYEQYF. The CDR3 coding sequence is TGTGCCATCAGTGAGCGACAGGCCTACGAGCAGTACTTC.

The genes are TRBV5-1 and TRBJ2-7, with 9 bases fitting TRBD1. CDR3 size: 15 residues. Germline V gene data show CDR1 as SGHRS and CDR2 as YFSETQ. V lost 3 bases to trimming and J lost 3 bases; unmatched junction nucleotides: 7. For the CDR3, the DNA is TGCGCCAGCAGCTCGGACAGGGGAAAAGGCTACGAGCAGTACTTC. Protein: CASSSDRGKGYEQYF.

The V and J genes are TRBV6-5 and TRBJ1-2; the D gene is possibly TRBD1 (5 bases). The V and J ends lost 6 bases and 4 bases respectively, with 12 bases between them. This CDR3 has 13 residues. Germline CDR1 is MNHEY and CDR2 is SVGAGI. CDR3 DNA sequence: TGTGCCAGCAGATCGACAGACCGCTATGGCTACACCTTC. It is translated as CASRSTDRYGYTF.

V gene TRBV10-3 combines with J gene TRBJ1-1, with D uncertain. The CDR3 covers 14 residues. Per the germline V gene, CDR1 is ENHRY and CDR2 is SYGVKD. V lost 4 bases and J lost 3, with 12 bases in between. The CDR3 region is CAISVRPEDTEAFF. DNA for the CDR3: TGTGCCATCAGTGTGAGGCCGGAGGACACTGAAGCTTTCTTT.

V is TRBV30 and J is TRBJ2-1; 7 bases map to TRBD2. CDR3 length: 15 residues. J gave up 3 bases and V 4 bases, and 9 bases lay outside the gene matches. The germline CDR1 and CDR2 sequences are GTSNPN and SVGIG (reference sequence). In DNA, the CDR3 is TGTGCCTGGAATTGGGGAGGGAGCCACTACAATGAGCAGTTCTTC. Amino acid sequence: CAWNWGGSHYNEQFF.

The chain recombines TRBV5-1 with TRBJ1-1, with 10 bases fitting TRBD1. Germline lookup yields CDR1 SGHRS and CDR2 YFSETQ. V lost 2 bases, J lost 7 bases, and 11 bases stayed unmatched. The length of the CDR3 is 16 residues. The CDR3 DNA follows: TGCGCCAGCAGCTTCAGAACCGGGACAGGGGCCGTTGAAGCTTTCTTT. Its translation is CASSFRTGTGAVEAFF.

This chain joins TRBV2 and TRBJ1-5; no reliable D call. This CDR3 contains 13 residues. Per the germline V gene, CDR1 is SNHLY and CDR2 is FYNNEI. V lost 1 base and J 6 bases, leaving 7 bases between the germline ends. CDR3 in DNA: TGTGCCAGCAGTGAAGTTATGGGTCAGCCCCAGCATTTT. It is translated as CASSEVMGQPQHF. Together with reference TRBV2 and TRBJ1-5, the CDR3 gives the full variable domain: EPEVTQTPSHQVTQMGQEVILRCVPISNHLYFYWYRQILGQKVEFLVSFYNNEISEKSEIFDDQFSVERPDGSNFTLKIRSTKLEDSAMYFCASSEVMGQPQHFGDGTRLSIL.

The chain couples TRBV7-8 to TRBJ1-2; D is uncertain. Trimming shortened V by 0 bases and J by 1 base, and 9 bases separated the two germline ends. The CDR3 covers 15 residues. Germline CDR1 is SGHVS and CDR2 is FQNEAQ. The CDR3 region has the DNA TGTGCCAGCAGCTTAGCGAGGTGGGTTAACTATGGCTACACCTTC. Amino acid sequence: CASSLARWVNYGYTF.

V gene TRBV7-2 combines with J gene TRBJ1-6, with a tentative D call TRBD1 (6 bases). V lost 5 bases to trimming and J lost 5 bases, with 13 bases between them. The germline V gene has CDR1 SGHTA and CDR2 FQGNSA. This CDR3 region has 15 residues. CDR3: CASSRQWTDNSPLHF. The CDR3 DNA reads TGTGCCAGCAGCAGACAGTGGACAGATAATTCACCCCTCCACTTT. The whole variable domain, filled in from reference TRBV7-2 and TRBJ1-6, reads GAGVSQSPSNKVTEKGKDVELRCDPISGHTALYWYRQSLGQGLEFLIYFQGNSAPDKSGLPSDRFSAERTGGSVSTLTIQRTQQEDSAVYLCASSRQWTDNSPLHFGNGTRLTVT.

V is TRBV5-1 and J is TRBJ2-7; D uncertain. Looked up from germline, CDR1 is SGHRS and CDR2 is YFSETQ. The length of the CDR3 is 14 residues. Trimming removed 0 bases at V and 6 bases at J, with 13 bases between. CDR3: CASSLGTPYSEQYF. The CDR3 bases are TGCGCCAGCAGCTTGGGGACGCCCTACAGCGAGCAGTACTTC.

The V and J genes are TRBV7-2 and TRBJ2-7; D gene unclear. CDR3 size: 14 residues. From germline, CDR1 is SGHTA and CDR2 FQGNSA. Trimming removed 0 bases from V and 2 bases from J, with 8 bases in between. CDR3 in amino acids: CASSLASAPYEQYF. The CDR3 region has the DNA TGTGCCAGCAGCTTAGCGTCCGCACCCTACGAGCAGTACTTC.

The chain has TRBV27 and TRBJ2-7, with D perhaps being TRBD1 or TRBD2 (6 bases each). The CDR3 spans 15 residues. V shed 5 bases and J shed 2 bases, with 16 bases lying between them. Germline loops: CDR1 MNHEY, CDR2 SMNVEV (reference sequence). CDR3 protein: CASSHGGTLAYEQYF. The CDR3 DNA sequence: TGTGCCAGCAGTCATGGCGGGACACTAGCCTACGAGCAGTACTTC.

The CDR3 region has the DNA TGTGCCAGCAGCGAAACTAGCGGAGGGGAGACCCAGTACTTC. It codes for CASSETSGGETQYF. This sequence joins TRBV5-6 and TRBJ2-5, with TRBD2 identical over 8 bases. The CDR3 has 14 residues. Germline CDR1 and CDR2: SGHDT and YYEEEE. V lost 4 bases to trimming and J lost 5 bases; unmatched junction nucleotides: 7.

The chain joins TRBV19 to TRBJ1-6; D possibly corresponds to TRBD1 (6 bases). Looked up from germline, CDR1 is LNHDA and CDR2 is SQIVND (reference sequence). CDR3 length equals 14 residues. V was shortened by 5 bases and J by 6 bases, with 11 bases between the two germline ends. The CDR3 sequence is CASSPQGVNSPLHF. Written as DNA, the CDR3 is TGTGCCAGTAGTCCACAGGGCGTTAATTCACCCCTCCACTTT.